This TCR beta chain was retrieved from a study of T cells in Graves' hyperthyroidism and ophthalmopathy. From RNA transcripts, TCR beta CDR3 regions were amplified. HTBI primers were used for first-round RT-PCR of the TCR CDR3. TCRdb passed the multiplex PCR reads through MiXCR, listing each CDR3 protein once. This table has about 350,000 distinct CDR3 sequences, approximately 15% appearing once. The study, taken as a whole, reports: Ophthalmopathy was distinguished from stable hyperthyroidism by 13 V-J signatures.

The CDR3 totals 12 residues. Between the trimmed V and J ends, which lost 8 bases and 3 bases, there was a span of 7 bases. Germline CDR1 and CDR2: MNHNS and SASEGT. This clonotype was picked up many times. Its antigen is unknown. Sequenced: blood. This chain joins TRBV6-1 and TRBJ2-2, with D unresolved. This clonotype was sampled from a woman in her thirties or forties with Graves' ophthalmopathy. The CDR3 sequence is CASWAYTGELFF. Here the CDR3 DNA reads TGTGCCAGCTGGGCGTACACCGGGGAGCTGTTTTTT.